This T cell receptor (beta chain) was identified in a study of T cells after yellow fever vaccination. Deletions cut 3 bases from V and 2 bases from J, with 11 bases between. The CDR3 totals 15 residues. Looked up from germline, CDR1 is MNHEY and CDR2 is SMNVEV (reference sequence). TCRdb itself ran the 5' RACE reads through MiXCR, one entry per CDR3 protein. The sample lists a few hundred thousand distinct CDR3 sequences; roughly 3.5% were seen once. This clonotype was found many times. The chain recombines TRBV27 with TRBJ2-4; either TRBD1 or TRBD2 may fit D (5 bases each). Sample: PBMCs, taken on the day of the yellow fever booster vaccination. The TCR sequence derives from a man younger than 35 who received the YFV17D yellow fever vaccine. The CDR3 region has the DNA TGTGCCAGCAGTTTGGCCGGGGCAACCAAAAACATTCAGTACTTC. Protein: CASSLAGATKNIQYF.